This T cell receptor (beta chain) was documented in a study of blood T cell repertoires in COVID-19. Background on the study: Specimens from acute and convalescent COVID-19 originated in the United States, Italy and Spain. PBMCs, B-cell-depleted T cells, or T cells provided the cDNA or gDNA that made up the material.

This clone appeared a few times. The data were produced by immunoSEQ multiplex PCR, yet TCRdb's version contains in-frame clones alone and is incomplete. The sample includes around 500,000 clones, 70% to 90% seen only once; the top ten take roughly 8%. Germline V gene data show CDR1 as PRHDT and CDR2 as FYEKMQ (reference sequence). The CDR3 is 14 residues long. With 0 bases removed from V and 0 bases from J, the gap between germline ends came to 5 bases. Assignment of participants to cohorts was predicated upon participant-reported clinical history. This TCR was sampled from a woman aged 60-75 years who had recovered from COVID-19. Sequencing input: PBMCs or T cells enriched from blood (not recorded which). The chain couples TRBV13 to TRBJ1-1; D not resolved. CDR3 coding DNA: TGTGCCAGCAGCTTAGGACACCTGAACACTGAAGCTTTCTTT. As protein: CASSLGHLNTEAFF. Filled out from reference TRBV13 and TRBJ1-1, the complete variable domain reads AAGVIQSPRHLIKEKRETATLKCYPIPRHDTVYWYQQGPGQDPQFLISFYEKMQSDKGSIPDRFSAQQFSDYHSELNMSSLELGDSALYFCASSLGHLNTEAFFGQGTRLTVV.